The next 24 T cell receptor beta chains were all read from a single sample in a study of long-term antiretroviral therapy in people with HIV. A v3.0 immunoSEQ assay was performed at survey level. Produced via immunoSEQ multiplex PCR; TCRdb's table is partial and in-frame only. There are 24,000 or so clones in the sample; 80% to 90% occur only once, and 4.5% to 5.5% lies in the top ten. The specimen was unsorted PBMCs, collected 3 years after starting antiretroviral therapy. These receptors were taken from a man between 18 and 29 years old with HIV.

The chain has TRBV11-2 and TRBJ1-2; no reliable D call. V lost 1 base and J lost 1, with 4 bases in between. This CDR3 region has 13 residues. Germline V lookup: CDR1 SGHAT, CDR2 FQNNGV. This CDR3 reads CASSLGGNYGYTF. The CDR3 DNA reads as TGTGCCAGCAGCTTAGGGGGTAACTATGGCTACACCTTC.

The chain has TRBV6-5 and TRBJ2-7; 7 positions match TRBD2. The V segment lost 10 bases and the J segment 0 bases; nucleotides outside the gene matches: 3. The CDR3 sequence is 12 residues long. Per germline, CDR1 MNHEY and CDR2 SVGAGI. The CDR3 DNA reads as TGTGCCACACGCGGGGGCTCCTACGAGCAGTACTTC. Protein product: CATRGGSYEQYF.

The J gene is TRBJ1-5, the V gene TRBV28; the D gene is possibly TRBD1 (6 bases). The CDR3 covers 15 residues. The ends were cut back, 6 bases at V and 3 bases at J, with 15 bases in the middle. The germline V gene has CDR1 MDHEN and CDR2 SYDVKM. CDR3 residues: CASRTRTVPNQPQHF. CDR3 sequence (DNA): TGTGCCAGCAGAACCAGGACAGTACCCAATCAGCCCCAGCATTTT.

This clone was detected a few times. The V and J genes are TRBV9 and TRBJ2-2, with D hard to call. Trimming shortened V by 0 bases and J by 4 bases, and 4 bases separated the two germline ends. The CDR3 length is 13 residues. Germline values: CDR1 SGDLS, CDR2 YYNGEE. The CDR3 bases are TGTGCCAGCAGCGTAGGACCCACCGGGGAGCTGTTTTTT. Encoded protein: CASSVGPTGELFF. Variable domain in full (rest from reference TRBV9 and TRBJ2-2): DSGVTQTPKHLITATGQRVTLRCSPRSGDLSVYWYQQSLDQGLQFLIQYYNGEERAKGNILERFSAQQFPDLHSELNLSSLELGDSALYFCASSVGPTGELFFGEGSRLTVL.

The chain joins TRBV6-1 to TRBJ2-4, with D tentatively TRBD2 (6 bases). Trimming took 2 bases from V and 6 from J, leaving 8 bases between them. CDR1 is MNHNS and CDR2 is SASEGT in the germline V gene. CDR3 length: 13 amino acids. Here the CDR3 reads CASSEPGRNIQYF. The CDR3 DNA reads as TGTGCCAGCAGTGAACCCGGGAGAAACATTCAGTACTTC.

The CDR3 nucleotides are TGTGCCAGCAGTAAGCCGACAGTGGGGGGCGAAGCTTTCTTT. Its protein product is CASSKPTVGGEAFF. The chain has TRBV6-5 and TRBJ1-1; maybe TRBD1 (6 bases). V was pared by 5 bases and J by 8 bases, with 18 bases between. The CDR3 spans 14 residues. The germline V gene has CDR1 MNHEY and CDR2 SVGAGI.

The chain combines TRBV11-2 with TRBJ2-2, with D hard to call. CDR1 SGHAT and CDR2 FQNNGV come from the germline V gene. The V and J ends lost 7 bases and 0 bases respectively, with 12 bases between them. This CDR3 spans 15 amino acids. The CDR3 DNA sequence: TGTGCCAGCACTTTGGGTCTCTCGAACACCGGGGAGCTGTTTTTT. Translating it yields CASTLGLSNTGELFF.

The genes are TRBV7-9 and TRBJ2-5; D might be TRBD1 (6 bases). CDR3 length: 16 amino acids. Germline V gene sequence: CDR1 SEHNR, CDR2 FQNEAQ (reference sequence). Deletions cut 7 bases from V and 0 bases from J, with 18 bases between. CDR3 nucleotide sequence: TGTGCCAGCACCACGGGAATACAGGGAAACCAAGAGACCCAGTACTTC. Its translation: CASTTGIQGNQETQYF.

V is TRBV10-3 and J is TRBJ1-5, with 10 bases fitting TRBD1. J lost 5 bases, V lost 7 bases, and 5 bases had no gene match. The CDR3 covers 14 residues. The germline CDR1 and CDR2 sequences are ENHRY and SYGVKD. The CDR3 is CAIKGQGVDQPQHF. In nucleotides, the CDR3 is TGTGCCATCAAAGGACAGGGGGTGGATCAGCCCCAGCATTTT.

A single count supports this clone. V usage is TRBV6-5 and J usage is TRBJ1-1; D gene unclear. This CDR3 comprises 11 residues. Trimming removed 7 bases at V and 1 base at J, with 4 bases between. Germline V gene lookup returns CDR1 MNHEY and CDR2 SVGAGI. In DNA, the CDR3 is TGTGCCAGCATCACGAACACTGAAGCTTTCTTT. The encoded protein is CASITNTEAFF.

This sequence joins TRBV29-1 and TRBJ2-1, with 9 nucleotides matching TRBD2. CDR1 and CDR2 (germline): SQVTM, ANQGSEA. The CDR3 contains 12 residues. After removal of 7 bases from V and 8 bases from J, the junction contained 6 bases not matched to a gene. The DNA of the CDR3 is TGCAGCGACGCGCGGGGGGGCTATGAGCAGTTCTTC. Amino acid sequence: CSDARGGYEQFF.

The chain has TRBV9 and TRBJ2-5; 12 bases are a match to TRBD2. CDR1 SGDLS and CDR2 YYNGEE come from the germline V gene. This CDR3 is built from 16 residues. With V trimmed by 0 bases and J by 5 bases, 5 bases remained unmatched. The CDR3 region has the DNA TGTGCCAGCAGCGTAGGGAGGACTAGCGGGATGGAGACCCAGTACTTC. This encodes CASSVGRTSGMETQYF.

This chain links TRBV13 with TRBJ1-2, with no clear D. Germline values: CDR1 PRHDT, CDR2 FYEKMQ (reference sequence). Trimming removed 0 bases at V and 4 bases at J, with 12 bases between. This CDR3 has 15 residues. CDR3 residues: CASSLGLEDGYGYTF. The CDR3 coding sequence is TGTGCCAGCAGCTTAGGGTTGGAAGATGGCTATGGCTACACCTTC.

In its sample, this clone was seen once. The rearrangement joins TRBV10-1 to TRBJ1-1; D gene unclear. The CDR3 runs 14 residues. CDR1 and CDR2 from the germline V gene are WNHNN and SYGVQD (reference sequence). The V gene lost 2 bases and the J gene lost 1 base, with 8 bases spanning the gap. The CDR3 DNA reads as TGCGCCAGCAGTGAGGGGTGGCCGAACACTGAAGCTTTCTTT. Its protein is CASSEGWPNTEAFF.

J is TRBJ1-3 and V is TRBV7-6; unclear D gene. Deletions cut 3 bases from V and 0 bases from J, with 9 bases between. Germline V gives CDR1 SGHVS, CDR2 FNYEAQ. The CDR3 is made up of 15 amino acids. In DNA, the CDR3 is TGTGCCAGCAGCTTGAATCCGAGCTCTGGAAACACCATATATTTT. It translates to CASSLNPSSGNTIYF. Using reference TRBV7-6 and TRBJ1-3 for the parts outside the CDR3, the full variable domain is GAGVSQSPRYKVTKRGQDVALRCDPISGHVSLYWYRQALGQGPEFLTYFNYEAQQDKSGLPNDRFSAERPEGSISTLTIQRTEQRDSAMYRCASSLNPSSGNTIYFGEGSWLTVV.

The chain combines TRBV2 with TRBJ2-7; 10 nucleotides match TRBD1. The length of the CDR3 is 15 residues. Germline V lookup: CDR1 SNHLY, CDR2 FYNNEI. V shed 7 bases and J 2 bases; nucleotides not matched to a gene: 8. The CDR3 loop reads CASTRTGQGTYEQYF. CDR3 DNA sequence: TGTGCCAGCACAAGAACGGGACAGGGGACCTACGAGCAGTACTTC.

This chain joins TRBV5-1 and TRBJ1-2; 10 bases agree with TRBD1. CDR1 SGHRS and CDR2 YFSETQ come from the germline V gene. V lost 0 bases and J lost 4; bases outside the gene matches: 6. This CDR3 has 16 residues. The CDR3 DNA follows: TGCGCCAGCAGCTTGGGCGGGACAGGGGATGGCTATGGCTACACCTTC. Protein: CASSLGGTGDGYGYTF.

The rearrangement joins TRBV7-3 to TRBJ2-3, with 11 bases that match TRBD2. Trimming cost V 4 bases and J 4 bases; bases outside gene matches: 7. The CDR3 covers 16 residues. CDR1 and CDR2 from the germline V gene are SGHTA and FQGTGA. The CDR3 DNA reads TGTGCCAGCAGCTCCTTAGCGGGGGGGTCTGCAGATACGCAGTATTTT. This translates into CASSSLAGGSADTQYF.

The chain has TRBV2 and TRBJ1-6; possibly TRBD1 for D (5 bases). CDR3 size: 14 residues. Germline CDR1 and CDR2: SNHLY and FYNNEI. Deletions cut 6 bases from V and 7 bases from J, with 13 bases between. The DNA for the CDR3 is TGTGCCAGCAGATGGGACGAGGGGAATTCACCCCTCCACTTT. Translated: CASRWDEGNSPLHF.

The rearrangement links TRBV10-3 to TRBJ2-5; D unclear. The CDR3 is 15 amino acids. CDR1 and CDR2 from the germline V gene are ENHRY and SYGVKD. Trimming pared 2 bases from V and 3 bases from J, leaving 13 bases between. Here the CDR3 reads CAISERRLEKETQYF. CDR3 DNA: TGTGCCATCAGTGAGCGAAGGCTTGAGAAAGAGACCCAGTACTTC.

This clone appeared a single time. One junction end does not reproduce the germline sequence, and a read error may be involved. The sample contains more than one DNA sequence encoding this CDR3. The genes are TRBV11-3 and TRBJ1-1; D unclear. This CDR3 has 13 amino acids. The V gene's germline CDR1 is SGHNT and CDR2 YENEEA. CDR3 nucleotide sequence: TGCGCCAGCAGCTTAGACCCGAACACTGAAGCTTTCTTT. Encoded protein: CASSLDPNTEAFF.

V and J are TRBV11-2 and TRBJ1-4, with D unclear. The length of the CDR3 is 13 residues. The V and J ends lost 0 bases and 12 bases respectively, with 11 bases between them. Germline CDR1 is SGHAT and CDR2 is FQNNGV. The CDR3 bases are TGTGCCAGCAGCTTAGATCTAAATCCACAACTGTTTTTT. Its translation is CASSLDLNPQLFF.

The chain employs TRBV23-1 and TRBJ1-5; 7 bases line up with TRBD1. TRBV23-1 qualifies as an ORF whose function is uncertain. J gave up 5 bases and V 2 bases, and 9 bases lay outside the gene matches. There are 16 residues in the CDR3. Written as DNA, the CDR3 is TGCGCCAGCAGTCAACGCTGGACAGGAGGGGATCAGCCCCAGCATTTT. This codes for CASSQRWTGGDQPQHF.

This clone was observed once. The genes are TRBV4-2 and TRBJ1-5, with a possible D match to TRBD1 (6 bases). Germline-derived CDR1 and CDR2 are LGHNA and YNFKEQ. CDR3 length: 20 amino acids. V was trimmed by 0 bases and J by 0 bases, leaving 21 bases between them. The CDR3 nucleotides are TGTGCCAGCAGCCAAGAAAGAATTGGGTTGAGGGACATTAGCAATCAGCCCCAGCATTTT. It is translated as CASSQERIGLRDISNQPQHF.